This T cell receptor beta chain emerged from a study of blood T cell repertoires in COVID-19. Study-wide context: Samples of COVID-19 (acute and convalescent) were obtained from the United States, Italy and Spain. In each case, the material was cDNA or gDNA derived from T cells, B-cell-depleted T cells, or PBMCs.

Generated by immunoSEQ multiplex PCR, the TCRdb table keeps only in-frame clones and is missing some. Among approximately 190,000 clones, about 82% were seen once, and the ten largest hold about 5%. V was pared by 2 bases and J by 5 bases, with 3 bases of the junction left unmatched. This CDR3 spans 15 amino acids. CDR1 and CDR2 (germline): LNHNV, YYDKDF (reference sequence). The rearrangement uses TRBV15 and TRBJ1-6; TRBD1 matches 7 bases. Input material: peripheral blood. The source of this sequence is a woman aged 25 to 45 with acute or convalescent COVID-19. CDR3 nucleotides: TGTGCCACCAGCAGATCCACAGGGGATAATTCACCCCTCCACTTT. It is translated as CATSRSTGDNSPLHF.